Listed below are T cell receptor beta chains from one sample, sequenced in a study of T cells in Graves' hyperthyroidism and ophthalmopathy. TCRdb reprocessed the multiplex PCR reads via MiXCR and lists one record per CDR3 protein. The sample lists hundreds of thousands of distinct CDR3 sequences, 13% to 15% occurring once. Sequencing was done on a sample of blood. The receptors here all came from a woman between 40 and 50 years old with Graves' hyperthyroidism. Each CDR3 is given with its conserved first and last residue. The D gene is left open where the match is weak. Clone size, where shown, is once, few, many, or a class for clones that have expanded.

>12|many|.|TRBV18|TRBJ2-7
CASSSSTPEQYF
TGTGCCAGCTCATCCTCGACTCCCGAGCAGTACTTC
>14|.|TRBD1|TRBV6-1|TRBJ1-5
CASSEAGGPQPQHF
TGTGCCAGCAGTGAAGCAGGGGGCCCTCAGCCCCAGCATTTT
>15|many|TRBD1|TRBV29-1|TRBJ2-7
CSVEKPGQGVYEQYF
TGCAGCGTTGAAAAACCGGGACAGGGGGTCTACGAGCAGTACTTC
>14|few|.|TRBV10-1|TRBJ2-7
CASSESSGPYEQYF
TGCGCCAGCAGTGAGTCTTCAGGACCCTACGAGCAGTACTTC
>16|many|TRBD1|TRBV27|TRBJ2-2
CASSLWGQLNTGELFF
TGTGCCAGCAGTTTGTGGGGACAGTTGAACACCGGGGAGCTGTTTTTT
>13|.|.|TRBV2|TRBJ2-3
CASRGSSWDTQYF
TGTGCCAGCAGGGGCAGCTCGTGGGATACGCAGTATTTT
>15|many|.|TRBV7-9|TRBJ2-1
CASSRGDSSYNEQFF
TGTGCCAGCAGTCGAGGGGATAGCTCCTACAATGAGCAGTTCTTC
>13|many|.|TRBV6-1|TRBJ2-1
CASSQGLYNEQFF
TGTGCCAGCAGTCAAGGACTATACAATGAGCAGTTCTTC
>14|.|TRBD1|TRBV20-1|TRBJ1-2
CSARRQGANYGYTF
TGCAGTGCTCGTAGACAGGGGGCTAACTATGGCTACACCTTC
>12|many|TRBD2|TRBV20-1|TRBJ2-3
CSTSGLTDTQYF
TGCAGTACTAGCGGCCTGACAGATACGCAGTATTTT
>16|.|.|TRBV4-1|TRBJ2-1
CASSHETDPIYNEQFF
TGCGCCAGCAGCCACGAGACAGACCCCATTTACAATGAGCAGTTCTTC
>13|few|.|TRBV30|TRBJ1-2
CAWNADLGRDYTF
TGTGCCTGGAACGCGGACCTGGGGCGTGACTACACCTTC
>17|few|TRBD1|TRBV20-1|TRBJ1-2
CSARDTVGQGQWEGYTF
TGCAGTGCTAGAGATACGGTCGGACAGGGACAGTGGGAGGGCTACACCTTC
>14|.|TRBD1|TRBV19|TRBJ2-7
CASAPRQGGYEQYF
TGTGCCAGTGCGCCCCGACAGGGTGGCTACGAGCAGTACTTC
>12|many|.|TRBV28|TRBJ2-2
CASSLIAGELFF
TGTGCCAGCAGCCTTATCGCCGGGGAGCTGTTTTTT
>14|many|.|TRBV3-1|TRBJ1-5
CASSQSGLGQPQHF
TGTGCCAGCAGCCAATCAGGTCTTGGCCAGCCCCAGCATTTT
>13|many|TRBD1|TRBV28|TRBJ1-2
CASRFDRGQSYTF
TGTGCCAGCAGATTTGACAGGGGGCAAAGCTACACCTTC
>18|.|TRBD1|TRBV7-8|TRBJ1-6
CASSWDRQKGSYNSPLHF
TGTGCCAGCAGCTGGGACAGGCAAAAAGGCTCCTATAATTCACCCCTCCACTTT
>20|many|TRBD2|TRBV5-1|TRBJ2-1
CASSLGVTGSLSGRSGEQFF
TGCGCCAGCAGCTTGGGGGTTACAGGGAGCTTGAGCGGGAGATCTGGTGAGCAGTTCTTC
>14|many|.|TRBV28|TRBJ1-1
CASSLSGISTEAFF
TGTGCCAGCAGTTTATCCGGGATTTCCACTGAAGCTTTCTTT
>14|many|.|TRBV6-1|TRBJ1-1
CASSHRDMNTEAFF
TGTGCCAGCAGTCACCGGGACATGAACACTGAAGCTTTCTTT
>22|few|TRBD2|TRBV11-2|TRBJ2-7
CASSKSGTSGRAVPRSSYEQYF
TGTGCCAGCAGCAAATCCGGGACTAGCGGGAGGGCCGTTCCTCGGAGCTCCTACGAGCAGTACTTC
>16|few|.|TRBV9|TRBJ2-3
CASSVTGTLSTDTQYF
TGTGCCAGCAGCGTCACCGGGACCTTGAGCACAGATACGCAGTATTTT
>14|many|TRBD1|TRBV12-3/TRBV12-4|TRBJ1-4
CASSPTGRAEKLFF
TGTGCCAGCAGCCCGACAGGGAGGGCAGAAAAACTGTTTTTT
>17|.|.|TRBV6-5|TRBJ2-3
CASSYSDRTLSTDTQYF
TGTGCCAGCAGTTACTCGGATCGGACCCTTAGCACAGATACGCAGTATTTT
>12|many|.|TRBV2|TRBJ1-1
CASSTGSTEAFF
TGTGCCAGCAGTACAGGGTCCACTGAAGCTTTCTTT
>14|many|.|TRBV10-2|TRBJ1-1
CATRRQEWNTEAFF
TGCGCCACCCGTCGACAGGAGTGGAACACTGAAGCTTTCTTT
>15|.|TRBD1|TRBV6-1|TRBJ1-1
CASKGQGLRNTEAFF
TGTGCCAGCAAAGGACAGGGGCTGAGAAACACTGAAGCTTTCTTT
>15|.|.|TRBV7-2|TRBJ2-1
CASSLPESSYDEQFF
TGTGCCAGCAGCTTGCCAGAGAGCTCCTACGATGAGCAGTTCTTC
>16|few|TRBD2|TRBV11-2|TRBJ2-2
CASSFTSGKAVGELFF
TGTGCCAGCAGCTTCACTAGCGGGAAGGCTGTCGGGGAGCTGTTTTTT
>13|few|TRBD1|TRBV27|TRBJ2-2
CASAPGGRWELFF
TGTGCCAGCGCCCCAGGGGGCCGTTGGGAGCTGTTTTTT
>16|.|TRBD2|TRBV5-4|TRBJ2-1
CASSSASGGFYNEQFF
TGTGCCAGCAGCTCCGCTAGCGGGGGGTTCTACAATGAGCAGTTCTTC
>15|.|TRBD2|TRBV7-8|TRBJ2-2
CASSPGTQGGGELFF
TGTGCCAGCAGCCCCGGGACCCAGGGAGGGGGGGAGCTGTTTTTT